These T cell receptor beta chains were read from a single sample in a study of blood T cells in healthy people across ages. TCRdb reprocessed the 5' RACE reads via MiXCR and lists one record per CDR3 protein. In the table there are 1.5 million to 2 million distinct CDR3 sequences, about 30% of which are singletons. The sequencing sample was made of blood. The receptor source for this set is a woman younger than 45 in good health. Both conserved end residues are part of each CDR3. D genes are given only for firm matches. Size is omitted from some rows. Given values are once, few, many or a class for expanded clones.

- TRBJ1-2 TRBV28 13 - TGTGCCAGCAGCCCGCCGGCTCCCGATGGCTACACCTTC CASSPPAPDGYTF
few TRBJ2-1 TRBV20-1 15 TRBD2 TGCAGTGCTAGAGTCTGGGAGGGCCGCGACAATGAGCAGTTCTTC CSARVWEGRDNEQFF
- TRBJ1-6 TRBV6-1 16 - TGTGCCAGCAGTGAGTTCCCGGGGCAGTATAATCCACCCCTCCACTTT CASSEFPGQYNPPLHF
- TRBJ1-1 TRBV3-1 13 - TGTGCCAGCACAGACAGGTCTTTCACTGAAGCTTTCTTT CASTDRSFTEAFF
- TRBJ2-7 TRBV7-9 15 - TGTGCCAGCAGCTCCATCAGGGGGGTCGACTACGAGCAGTACTTC CASSSIRGVDYEQYF
few TRBJ2-7 TRBV6-6 17 TRBD2 TGTGCCAGCACCAAAGGGACTAGCGGGAAAGGGGGCAACGAGCAGTACTTC CASTKGTSGKGGNEQYF
few TRBJ1-2 TRBV10-3 13 - TGTGCCATCCGGGACCCAGCTAACTATGGCTACACCTTC CAIRDPANYGYTF
- TRBJ2-3 TRBV20-1 14 TRBD2 TGCAGTGCTAGAGGACTAGCGGGCACAGATACGCACTATTTT CSARGLAGTDTHYF
few TRBJ2-6 TRBV2 17 TRBD2 TGTGCCAGCAGGGGTGCGGGAGGGCGTCTTGGGGCCAACGTCCTGACTTTC CASRGAGGRLGANVLTF
- TRBJ1-6 TRBV5-1 15 TRBD1 TGCGCCAGCAGCGGCGGGACAGGTACCAATTCACCCCTCCACTTT CASSGGTGTNSPLHF
few TRBJ2-5 TRBV27 14 - TGTGCCAGCAGTTTCTTCCAGAGCCAAGAGACCCAGTACTTC CASSFFQSQETQYF
- TRBJ1-4 TRBV7-2 14 - TGTGCCAGCAGCTTTGGCGGGGGGCGAGAAAAACTGTTTTTT CASSFGGGREKLFF
- TRBJ1-1 TRBV30 13 - TGTGCCTGGAGTGACGGTGTGAACACTGAAGCTTTCTTT CAWSDGVNTEAFF
few TRBJ1-4 TRBV7-2 16 - TGTGCCAGCAGCGCCGAAGGACAGCTACCTAATGAAAAACTGTTTTTT CASSAEGQLPNEKLFF
few TRBJ2-4 TRBV20-1 15 TRBD1 TGCAGTGCTAGAGCCACAGGGGTAGCCAAAAACATTCAGTACTTC CSARATGVAKNIQYF
- TRBJ1-1 TRBV4-3 15 TRBD1 TGCGCCAGCAGCCAAGATCGGGACAGGGGCACTGAAGCTTTCTTT CASSQDRDRGTEAFF
many TRBJ2-7 TRBV29-1 16 - TGCAGCGTCCCCTCTCCTAGGACACGAAGCTCCTACGAGCAGTACTTC CSVPSPRTRSSYEQYF
- TRBJ1-2 TRBV18 14 - TGTGCCAGCTCACCAGTGGCTGGGGGAGAAGGCTACACCTTC CASSPVAGGEGYTF
once TRBJ2-6 TRBV12-3/TRBV12-4 15 - TGTGCCAGCAGTTTATCTGGGACTGGGGCCAACGTCCCGACTTTC CASSLSGTGANVPTF
- TRBJ2-7 TRBV7-2 14 TRBD2 TGTGCCAGCAGCTTTAAGCGGGCGGGGGACGAGCAGTACTTC CASSFKRAGDEQYF
- TRBJ1-2 TRBV4-1 14 - TGCGCCAGCAGCCAAGGGGAGGAGGACTATGGCTACACCTTC CASSQGEEDYGYTF
- TRBJ2-7 TRBV9 14 TRBD2 TGTGCCAGCAGCGGGGGACTAGCGGGAGCTCAGCAGTACTTC CASSGGLAGAQQYF
- TRBJ2-3 TRBV30 12 - TGTGCCTGGACTTCATGGGCAGATACGCAGTATTTT CAWTSWADTQYF
- TRBJ1-2 TRBV7-2 16 TRBD1 TGTGCCAGCAGCCTGGCCACAGGGGCAAATATGTATGGCTACACCTTC CASSLATGANMYGYTF
- TRBJ2-3 TRBV10-2 15 TRBD1 TGCGCCCGCAGTGACCCGGACAGGGGAACAGATACGCAGTATTTT CARSDPDRGTDTQYF
many TRBJ2-7 TRBV7-2 15 - TGTGCCAGCAGCTTATACCCTAGCGTTCCCTACGAGCAGTACTTC CASSLYPSVPYEQYF
few TRBJ2-3 TRBV18 12 - TGTGCCAGCTCACCGGGGGCAAATACGCAGTATTTT CASSPGANTQYF
many TRBJ2-7 TRBV7-2 14 TRBD2 TGTGCCAGCAGCGGACTAGCGGGAGATCTCGAGCAGTACTTC CASSGLAGDLEQYF
few TRBJ2-7 TRBV11-2 15 - TGTGCCAGCAGGCCGGGGCTTGCCCGTCTCTACGAGCAGTACTTC CASRPGLARLYEQYF
- TRBJ2-1 TRBV9 14 - TGTGCCAGCAGCGCGGACCAGGGGAGCAATGAGCAGTTCTTC CASSADQGSNEQFF
many TRBJ2-1 TRBV29-1 14 - TGCAGCGTGAGGGGGGGAGCCCCCTACAATGAGCAGTTCTTC CSVRGGAPYNEQFF
many TRBJ2-7 TRBV12-3/TRBV12-4 14 - TGTGCCAGCAGTTTATGGGGGGGGCTGGACGAGCAGTACTTC CASSLWGGLDEQYF